This TCR beta chain was captured by sequencing in a study of patients and donors after allogeneic stem cell transplantation. TCRdb fed the RT-PCR reads into MiXCR, producing one record per CDR3 protein. The sample yields 200,000 to 250,000 distinct CDR3 sequences, 35% to 45% seen once. The clonotype was recovered from a human donor who was either an allogeneic HSCT recipient or a stem cell or donor lymphocyte infusion donor (not recorded which). It is not recorded whose cells these are; they may come from a transplant donor. The sequenced material came from blood, either unsorted or a sorted T cell fraction (not recorded which).

CDR3 coding DNA: TGCAGTGCTAGAGAGGTGGACAATCACAATCAGCCCCAGCATTTT. This codes for CSAREVDNHNQPQHF. The chain couples TRBV20-1 to TRBJ1-5; possible D gene TRBD1, 5 bases. This CDR3 is built from 15 residues. The germline V gene encodes CDR1 DFQATT and CDR2 SNEGSKA (reference sequence). V was cut by 0 bases and J by 3 bases, with 12 bases left in between.